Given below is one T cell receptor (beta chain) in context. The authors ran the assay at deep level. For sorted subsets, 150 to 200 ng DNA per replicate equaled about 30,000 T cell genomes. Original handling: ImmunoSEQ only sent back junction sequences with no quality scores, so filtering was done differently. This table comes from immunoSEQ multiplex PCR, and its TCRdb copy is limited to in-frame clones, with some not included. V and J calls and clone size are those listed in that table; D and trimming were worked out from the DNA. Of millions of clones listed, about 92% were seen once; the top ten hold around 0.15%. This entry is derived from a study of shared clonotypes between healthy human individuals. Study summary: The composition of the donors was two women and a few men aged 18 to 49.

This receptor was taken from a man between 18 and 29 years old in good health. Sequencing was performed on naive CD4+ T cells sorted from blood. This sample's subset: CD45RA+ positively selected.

CDR3 DNA sequence: TGTGCCAGCAGTCTAATTCAGGGTTCACCCCTCCACTTT. Its translation: CASSLIQGSPLHF. This sequence joins TRBV6-6 and TRBJ1-6, with TRBD1 as a possible D gene (5 bases). The CDR3 is 13 amino acids. V lost 5 bases, J lost 9 bases, and 11 bases lay in between. Germline CDR1 MNHNY, CDR2 SVGAGI (reference sequence).